The clone carrying this T cell receptor beta chain was observed at least ten times. As yet, its antigen is unknown. The CDR3 is made up of 14 amino acids. Germline CDR1 SEHNR, CDR2 FQNEAQ (reference sequence). V dropped 7 bases and J dropped 2 bases, with 14 bases sitting between them. The record originates from a study of T-cell reconstitution after alpha-beta-depleted transplantation in children. Regarding the study as a whole: Day-60 TCRbeta diversity that was high in some patients was derived from surviving recipient T cells and thymic progenitors. When one year had passed after transplant, most T-cell counts and diversity came from newly produced T cells.

A TCRbeta library incorporating unique molecular identifiers was prepared. TCRdb re-called the PCR reads with MiXCR, one entry per CDR3 protein. This table has fewer than 550,000 distinct CDR3 sequences, approximately 10% appearing once. V is TRBV7-9 and J is TRBJ2-5; D might be TRBD1 (5 bases). This clonotype was obtained from a child aged 2-15 years with inherited bone marrow failure, due to receive a stem cell transplant. The sequenced sample was PBMCs, obtained before TCRalphabeta/CD19-depleted stem cell transplant. The CDR3 loop reads CASTPGAEQETQYF. The CDR3 bases are TGTGCCAGCACGCCTGGGGCAGAACAAGAGACCCAGTACTTC.